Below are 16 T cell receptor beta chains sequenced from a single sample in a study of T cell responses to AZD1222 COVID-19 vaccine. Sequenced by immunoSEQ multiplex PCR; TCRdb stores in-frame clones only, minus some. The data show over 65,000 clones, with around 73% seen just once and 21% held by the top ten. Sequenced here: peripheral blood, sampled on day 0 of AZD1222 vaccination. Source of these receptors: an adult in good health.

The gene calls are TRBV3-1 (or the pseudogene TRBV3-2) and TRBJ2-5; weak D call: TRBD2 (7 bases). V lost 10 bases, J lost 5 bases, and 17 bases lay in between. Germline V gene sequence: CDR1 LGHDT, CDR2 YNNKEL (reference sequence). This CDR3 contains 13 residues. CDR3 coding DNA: TGTGCCACCAAACCGGGGGGCGTCGAGACCCAGTACTTC. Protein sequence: CATKPGGVETQYF.

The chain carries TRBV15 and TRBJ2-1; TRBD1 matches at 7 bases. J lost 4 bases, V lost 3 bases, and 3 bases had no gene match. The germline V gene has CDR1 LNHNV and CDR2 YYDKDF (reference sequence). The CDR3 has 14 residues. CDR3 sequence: CATSRGQTYNEQFF. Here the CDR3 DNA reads TGTGCCACCAGCAGGGGACAGACGTACAATGAGCAGTTCTTC.

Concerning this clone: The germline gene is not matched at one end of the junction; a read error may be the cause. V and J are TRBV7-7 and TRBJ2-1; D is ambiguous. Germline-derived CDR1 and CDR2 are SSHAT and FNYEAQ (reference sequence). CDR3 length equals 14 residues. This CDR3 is CASSLGNDGNEQFF. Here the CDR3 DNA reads TGTGCTAGCAGCTTGGGAAACGACGGCAATGAGCAGTTCTTC. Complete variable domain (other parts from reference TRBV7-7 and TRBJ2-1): GAGVSQSPRYKVTKRGQDVTLRCDPISSHATLYWYQQALGQGPEFLTYFNYEAQPDKSGLPSDRFSAERPEGSISTLTIQRTEQRDSAMYRCASSLGNDGNEQFFGPGTRLTVL.

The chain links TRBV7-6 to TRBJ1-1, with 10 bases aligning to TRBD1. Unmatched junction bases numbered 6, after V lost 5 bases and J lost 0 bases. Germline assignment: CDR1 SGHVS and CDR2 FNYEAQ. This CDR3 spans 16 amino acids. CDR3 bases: TGTGCCAGCAGCGGAGGGACAGGGGACCTGAACACTGAAGCTTTCTTT. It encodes CASSGGTGDLNTEAFF.

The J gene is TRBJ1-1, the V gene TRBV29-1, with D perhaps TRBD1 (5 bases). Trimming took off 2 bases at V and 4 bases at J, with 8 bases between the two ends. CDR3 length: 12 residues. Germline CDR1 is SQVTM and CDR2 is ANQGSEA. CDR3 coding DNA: TGCAGCGTTGAACAGGGTGGCACTGAAGCTTTCTTT. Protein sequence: CSVEQGGTEAFF.

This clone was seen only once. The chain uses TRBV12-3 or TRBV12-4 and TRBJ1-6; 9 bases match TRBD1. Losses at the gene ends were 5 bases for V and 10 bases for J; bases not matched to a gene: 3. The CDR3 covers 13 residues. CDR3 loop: CASSRTGESPLHF. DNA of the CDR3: TGTGCCAGCAGTAGGACAGGGGAGTCACCCCTCCACTTT.

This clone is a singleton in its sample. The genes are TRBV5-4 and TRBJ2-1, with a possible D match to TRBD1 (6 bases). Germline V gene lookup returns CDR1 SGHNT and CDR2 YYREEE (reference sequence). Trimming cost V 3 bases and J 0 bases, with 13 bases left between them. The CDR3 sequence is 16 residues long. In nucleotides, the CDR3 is TGTGCCAGCAGCTCGTCTCTGGACAGCTCCTACAATGAGCAGTTCTTC. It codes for CASSSSLDSSYNEQFF.

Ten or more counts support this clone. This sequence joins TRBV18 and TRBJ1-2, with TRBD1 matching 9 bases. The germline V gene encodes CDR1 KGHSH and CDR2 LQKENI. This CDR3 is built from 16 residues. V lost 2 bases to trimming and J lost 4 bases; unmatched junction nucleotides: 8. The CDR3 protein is CASSPGNRGRLYGYTF. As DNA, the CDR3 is TGTGCCAGCTCACCAGGGAACAGGGGGCGCCTCTATGGCTACACCTTC.

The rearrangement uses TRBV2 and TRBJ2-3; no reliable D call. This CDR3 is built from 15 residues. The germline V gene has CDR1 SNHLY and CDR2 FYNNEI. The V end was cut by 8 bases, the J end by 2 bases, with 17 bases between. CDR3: CASGRPVTSTDTQYF. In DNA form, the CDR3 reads TGTGCCAGCGGGCGTCCCGTGACCTCCACAGATACGCAGTATTTT.

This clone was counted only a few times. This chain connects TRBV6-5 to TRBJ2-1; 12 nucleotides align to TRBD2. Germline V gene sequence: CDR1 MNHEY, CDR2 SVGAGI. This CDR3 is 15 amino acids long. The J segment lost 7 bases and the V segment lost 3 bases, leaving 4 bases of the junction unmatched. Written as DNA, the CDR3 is TGTGCCAGCAGTTATTGGACTAGCGGGATTAATGAGCAGTTCTTC. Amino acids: CASSYWTSGINEQFF.

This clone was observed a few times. The CDR3: CASSERFSGANVLTF. In nucleotides, the CDR3 is TGTGCCAGCAGTGAACGGTTCTCTGGGGCCAACGTCCTGACTTTC. This chain connects TRBV6-1 to TRBJ2-6; no clear D gene. The CDR3 covers 15 residues. Germline V CDR1 and CDR2: MNHNS, SASEGT. V was clipped by 2 bases and J by 0 bases, with 5 bases between them.

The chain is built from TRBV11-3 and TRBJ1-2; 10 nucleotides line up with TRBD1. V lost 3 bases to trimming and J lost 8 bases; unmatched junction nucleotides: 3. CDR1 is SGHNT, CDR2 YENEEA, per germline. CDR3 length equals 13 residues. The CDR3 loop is CASSFGTGDGYTF. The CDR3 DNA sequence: TGTGCCAGCAGCTTCGGGACAGGGGACGGCTACACCTTC.

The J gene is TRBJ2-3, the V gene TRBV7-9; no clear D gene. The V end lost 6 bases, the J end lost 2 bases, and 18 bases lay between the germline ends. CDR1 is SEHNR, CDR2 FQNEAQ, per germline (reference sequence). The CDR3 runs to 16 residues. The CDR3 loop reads CASSPLSRKDTDTQYF. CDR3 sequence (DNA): TGTGCCAGCAGTCCCCTATCGAGGAAAGACACAGATACGCAGTATTTT.

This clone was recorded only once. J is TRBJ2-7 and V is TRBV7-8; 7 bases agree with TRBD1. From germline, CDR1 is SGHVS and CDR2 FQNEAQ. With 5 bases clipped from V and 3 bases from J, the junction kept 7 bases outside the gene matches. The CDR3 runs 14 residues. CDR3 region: CASSPRTGGYEQYF. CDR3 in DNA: TGTGCCAGCAGCCCTCGGACAGGCGGCTACGAGCAGTACTTC. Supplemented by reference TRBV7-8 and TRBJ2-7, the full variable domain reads GAGVSQSPRYKVAKRGQDVALRCDPISGHVSLFWYQQALGQGPEFLTYFQNEAQLDKSGLPSDRFFAERPEGSVSTLKIQRTQQEDSAVYLCASSPRTGGYEQYFGPGTRLTVT.

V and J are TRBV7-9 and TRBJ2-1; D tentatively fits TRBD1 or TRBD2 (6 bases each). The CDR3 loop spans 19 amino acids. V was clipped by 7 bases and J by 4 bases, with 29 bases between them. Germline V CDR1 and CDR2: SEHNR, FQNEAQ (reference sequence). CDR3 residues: CASIKREGGVAGLYNEQFF. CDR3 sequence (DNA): TGTGCCAGCATCAAACGAGAGGGGGGTGTGGCAGGCTTGTACAATGAGCAGTTCTTC.

The CDR3 region is CASSESFEQAEQFF. The CDR3 coding sequence is TGTGCCAGCAGTGAAAGTTTTGAGCAGGCTGAGCAGTTCTTC. The chain recombines TRBV6-1 with TRBJ2-1; D unresolved. V lost 2 bases and J lost 9, with 14 bases in between. The CDR3 is 14 amino acids. CDR1 is MNHNS and CDR2 is SASEGT in the germline V gene.